The 26 T cell receptor beta chains below were found in one sample sequenced in a study of shared clonotypes between healthy human individuals. The naive CD8 fraction comprised CD45RO-negative cells positively selected for CCR7 and excluded terminally differentiated effector memory CD45RA+ cells. TCRdb's table, derived via immunoSEQ multiplex PCR, lists solely in-frame clones and lacks some. The sample has just over 2,000,000 clones; approximately 95% are singletons. Sequenced material: naive CD8+ T cells sorted from blood. All receptors derive from a man aged 18 to 29 in good health.

The gene calls are TRBV13 and TRBJ1-1, with 7 positions matching TRBD1. The V segment lost 4 bases and the J segment 6 bases; nucleotides outside the gene matches: 11. Germline CDR1 and CDR2: PRHDT and FYEKMQ (reference sequence). The CDR3 length is 15 residues. The CDR3 region has the DNA TGTGCCAGCAGCTCCTCTCTCGACAGGGATCCTGAAGCTTTCTTT. Amino acid sequence: CASSSSLDRDPEAFF.

This chain's CDR3 is CASSQDMLLAGVSGEQYF. In DNA form, the CDR3 reads TGCGCCAGCAGCCAAGATATGTTGCTAGCGGGAGTCTCGGGGGAGCAGTACTTC. This sequence joins TRBV4-3 and TRBJ2-7; 10 positions agree with TRBD2. CDR3 size: 18 residues. V lost 0 bases, J lost 7 bases, and 15 bases stayed unmatched. The germline CDR1 and CDR2 sequences are LGHNA and YSLEER.

The CDR3 loop is CASSLGGHLNGYTF. DNA for the CDR3: TGTGCCAGCAGTTTAGGGGGACACTTGAATGGCTACACCTTC. The chain joins TRBV27 to TRBJ1-2; D might be TRBD1 (6 bases). This CDR3 contains 14 residues. Trimming left V 2 bases short and J 6 bases short, with 13 bases between. CDR1 is MNHEY and CDR2 is SMNVEV in the germline V gene (reference sequence).

This clone has more than one count but fewer than ten. J is TRBJ2-5 and V is TRBV4-2, with D hard to call. Trimming removed 0 bases from V and 5 bases from J, with 16 bases in between. The CDR3 spans 16 residues. CDR1 and CDR2 (germline): LGHNA, YNFKEQ. The CDR3, as DNA: TGTGCCAGCAGCCAAGAAGGGTCGAACTCTAGGGAGACCCAGTACTTC. Translated: CASSQEGSNSRETQYF.

The DNA of the CDR3 is TGTGCCAGCAGCGTAGGTGCAGGGGGCTGGGATGAGCAGTTCTTC. Protein sequence: CASSVGAGGWDEQFF. This sequence joins TRBV9 and TRBJ2-1; 8 bases agree with TRBD1. The CDR3 loop spans 15 amino acids. The V gene end was trimmed by 0 bases and the J gene end by 8 bases; junction bases not matched to a gene: 7. Germline loops: CDR1 SGDLS, CDR2 YYNGEE.

The DNA for the CDR3 is TGCGCCAGCAGCCAGACAGGCTACGAGCAGTACTTC. This codes for CASSQTGYEQYF. The rearrangement links TRBV4-3 to TRBJ2-7, with D possibly TRBD1 on 6 matching bases. V was cut by 3 bases and J by 3 bases, with 6 bases left in between. The germline V gene encodes CDR1 LGHNA and CDR2 YSLEER. The CDR3 is made up of 12 amino acids.

This rearrangement joins TRBV19 to TRBJ1-1; D gene uncertain. Germline V gene data show CDR1 as LNHDA and CDR2 as SQIVND (reference sequence). V was pared by 1 base and J by 3 bases, with 15 bases between. The CDR3 consists of 16 residues. The DNA of the CDR3 is TGTGCCAGTAGTATAGGATTAACATTATCGTACACTGAAGCTTTCTTT. This encodes CASSIGLTLSYTEAFF.

V usage is TRBV29-1 and J usage is TRBJ2-6; D unclear. The CDR3 has 18 residues. Germline loops: CDR1 SQVTM, CDR2 ANQGSEA. The V gene lost 0 bases and the J gene lost 2 bases, with 17 bases spanning the gap. Written as DNA, the CDR3 is TGCAGCGTTGAAGATCCGCGGATAGACTTTCCTGGGGCCAACGTCCTGACTTTC. It yields the protein CSVEDPRIDFPGANVLTF. The full variable domain, with the rest looked up from reference TRBV29-1 and TRBJ2-6, is SAVISQKPSRDICQRGTSLTIQCQVDSQVTMMFWYRQQPGQSLTLIATANQGSEATYESGFVIDKFPISRPNLTFSTLTVSNMSPEDSSIYLCSVEDPRIDFPGANVLTFGAGSRLTVL.

This clone appeared once. This rearrangement joins TRBV5-6 to TRBJ2-3; a possible D gene is TRBD2 (6 bases). CDR1 is SGHDT and CDR2 is YYEEEE in the germline V gene. This CDR3 is 18 amino acids long. V was pared by 0 bases and J by 3 bases, with 20 bases between. This CDR3 reads CASSLGGAVGLLTDTQYF. CDR3 sequence (DNA): TGTGCCAGCAGCTTGGGGGGTGCCGTCGGACTATTAACAGATACGCAGTATTTT.

The gene calls are TRBV9 and TRBJ2-7, with 11 bases aligning to TRBD2. CDR1 SGDLS and CDR2 YYNGEE come from the germline V gene. V was pared by 1 base and J by 4 bases, with 4 bases of the junction left unmatched. This CDR3 is built from 15 residues. CDR3 protein: CASSVTGLAEYEQYF. The CDR3 bases are TGTGCCAGCAGCGTAACGGGACTAGCGGAATACGAGCAGTACTTC. Complete variable domain (other parts from reference TRBV9 and TRBJ2-7): DSGVTQTPKHLITATGQRVTLRCSPRSGDLSVYWYQQSLDQGLQFLIQYYNGEERAKGNILERFSAQQFPDLHSELNLSSLELGDSALYFCASSVTGLAEYEQYFGPGTRLTVT.

The chain has TRBV9 and TRBJ1-6, with a possible D match to TRBD1 (5 bases). The V end was cut by 4 bases, the J end by 0 bases, with 11 bases between. The CDR3 is 16 amino acids. Germline CDR1 is SGDLS and CDR2 is YYNGEE. The CDR3: CASSLSGSSYNSPLHF. CDR3 DNA sequence: TGTGCCAGCAGCCTCTCAGGGAGCTCCTATAATTCACCCCTCCACTTT.

Notes on this clone: Other nucleotide sequences in the sample specify the same CDR3. This sequence joins TRBV4-1 and TRBJ1-1; no clear D gene. From germline, CDR1 is MGHRA and CDR2 YSYEKL. V was shortened by 1 base and J by 0 bases, with 9 bases between the two germline ends. The length of the CDR3 is 15 residues. CDR3 in DNA: TGCGCCAGCAGCCAAGGGCCAGTCATGAACACTGAAGCTTTCTTT. Encoded protein: CASSQGPVMNTEAFF.

This chain uses TRBV10-1 with TRBJ2-7, with D possibly TRBD2 on 5 matching bases. CDR1 is WNHNN and CDR2 is SYGVQD in the germline V gene (reference sequence). V lost 8 bases and J 7 bases, leaving 18 bases between the germline ends. This CDR3 is 13 amino acids long. CDR3: CASSTNHGDEQYF. The CDR3 DNA follows: TGCGCCAGCTCAACCAACCACGGGGATGAGCAGTACTTC.

CDR3 nucleotides: TGTGCCAGCAGCTTGATAGGGAGTACGACAGATACGCAGTATTTT. Translated: CASSLIGSTTDTQYF. The V call is TRBV5-8, the J call TRBJ2-3; weak D call: TRBD2 (5 bases). Germline values: CDR1 SGHTS, CDR2 YDEGEE. The V gene lost 1 base and the J gene lost 3 bases, with 12 bases spanning the gap. This CDR3 has 15 amino acids.

This chain joins TRBV28 and TRBJ2-1, with TRBD2 matching over 14 bases. V gave up 3 bases and J gave up 8 bases; unmatched junction bases: 6. Germline loops: CDR1 MDHEN, CDR2 SYDVKM. The CDR3 runs 16 residues. The CDR3 is CASSLPTSGGAHEQFF. CDR3 nucleotides: TGTGCCAGCAGTTTGCCGACTAGCGGGGGGGCCCATGAGCAGTTCTTC.

As to this clone: At the DNA level, this CDR3 is encoded by other sequences in the same sample as well. CDR3 residues: CASSYGQGYEQYF. The DNA for the CDR3 is TGTGCCAGTAGTTATGGACAGGGCTACGAGCAGTACTTC. This chain joins TRBV19 and TRBJ2-7, with 8 bases that match TRBD1. This CDR3 spans 13 amino acids. The V segment lost 5 bases and the J segment 3 bases; nucleotides outside the gene matches: 3. CDR1 and CDR2 (germline): LNHDA, SQIVND (reference sequence).

This chain connects TRBV29-1 to TRBJ1-2; 9 bases are shared with TRBD1. This CDR3 is 13 amino acids long. The ends lost 5 bases at V and 8 bases at J; junction bases unmatched: 9. The germline V gene has CDR1 SQVTM and CDR2 ANQGSEA. The CDR3 loop reads CSVLLQGAGGYTF. The CDR3 nucleotides are TGCAGCGTTTTATTACAGGGGGCAGGGGGCTACACCTTC.

A few counts support this clone. The genes are TRBV29-1 and TRBJ2-1; a weak D match, TRBD2 (7 bases). With 6 bases removed from V and 9 bases from J, the gap between germline ends came to 15 bases. CDR1 and CDR2 from the germline V gene are SQVTM and ANQGSEA. This CDR3 has 12 amino acids. Here the CDR3 reads CSVLRGAGEQFF. The CDR3 DNA reads as TGCAGCGTGCTTCGGGGGGCTGGTGAGCAGTTCTTC.

The genes are TRBV6-6 and TRBJ1-1; perhaps TRBD1 as D (5 bases). The CDR3 extends over 15 amino acids. Germline V lookup: CDR1 MNHNY, CDR2 SVGAGI (reference sequence). The germline V and J ends were trimmed by 2 bases and 3 bases, with 13 bases remaining between them. In DNA, the CDR3 is TGTGCCAGCAGTTACCTCCCAGGGTCGGACACTGAAGCTTTCTTT. Protein product: CASSYLPGSDTEAFF.

This chain connects TRBV2 to TRBJ1-4; 7 bases are shared with TRBD1. Germline V lookup: CDR1 SNHLY, CDR2 FYNNEI. V shed 11 bases, J shed 5 bases, and the junction held 8 bases outside the gene matches. The CDR3 consists of 13 residues. CDR3 sequence: CAGMTGNNEKLFF. The CDR3 DNA follows: TGTGCCGGGATGACAGGGAACAATGAAAAACTGTTTTTT.

As for this clone: Distinct nucleotide sequences in the sample also encode this CDR3. The rearrangement links TRBV7-9 to TRBJ2-1; 13 bases line up with TRBD2. V was pared by 5 bases and J by 5 bases, with 3 bases of the junction left unmatched. This CDR3 region has 15 residues. Germline-derived CDR1 and CDR2 are SEHNR and FQNEAQ (reference sequence). DNA of the CDR3: TGTGCCAGCAGCGCCGGGACTAGCGGGAACAATGAGCAGTTCTTC. It encodes CASSAGTSGNNEQFF.

V is TRBV6-5 and J is TRBJ1-2, with TRBD1 as a possible D gene (5 bases). Germline loops: CDR1 MNHEY, CDR2 SVGAGI. The CDR3 is 14 residues long. V was shortened by 5 bases and J by 3 bases, with 13 bases between the two germline ends. CDR3 sequence: CASSPTAHDYGYTF. Written as DNA, the CDR3 is TGTGCCAGCAGTCCGACAGCCCACGACTATGGCTACACCTTC.

CDR3 sequence reads: CASSIRQGVPLTGELFF. The CDR3 nucleotides read TGTGCCAGTAGTATCCGACAGGGGGTTCCCCTCACCGGGGAGCTGTTTTTT. The gene calls are TRBV19 and TRBJ2-2, with TRBD1 matching over 9 bases. Germline values: CDR1 LNHDA, CDR2 SQIVND (reference sequence). V lost 3 bases and J lost 4; bases outside the gene matches: 9. The CDR3 contains 17 residues.

The V and J genes are TRBV28 and TRBJ2-7, with a tentative D call TRBD2 (7 bases). Trimming pared 6 bases from V and 7 bases from J, leaving 19 bases between. CDR3 length: 14 amino acids. Germline loops: CDR1 MDHEN, CDR2 SYDVKM. The CDR3 protein is CASSPKGGYWEQYF. CDR3 sequence (DNA): TGTGCCAGCAGCCCCAAGGGGGGGTATTGGGAGCAGTACTTC. The whole variable domain, remainder taken from reference TRBV28 and TRBJ2-7, is DVKVTQSSRYLVKRTGEKVFLECVQDMDHENMFWYRQDPGLGLRLIYFSYDVKMKEKGDIPEGYSVSREKKERFSLILESASTNQTSMYLCASSPKGGYWEQYFGPGTRLTVT.

This chain connects TRBV11-3 to TRBJ2-7; D not certain. The CDR3 covers 13 residues. Trimming left V 0 bases short and J 4 bases short, with 7 bases between. CDR1 and CDR2 (germline): SGHNT, YENEEA. The CDR3 DNA reads as TGTGCCAGCAGCTTAGATCATATGTACGAGCAGTACTTC. Translation gives CASSLDHMYEQYF. The variable domain in full, with the rest retrieved from reference TRBV11-3 and TRBJ2-7, is EAGVVQSPRYKIIEKKQPVAFWCNPISGHNTLYWYLQNLGQGPELLIRYENEEAVDDSQLPKDRFSAERLKGVDSTLKIQPAELGDSAVYLCASSLDHMYEQYFGPGTRLTVT.

The chain joins TRBV2 to TRBJ2-7; possibly TRBD1 for D (5 bases). CDR3 length: 15 amino acids. V was trimmed by 0 bases and J by 2 bases, leaving 11 bases between them. Germline V gene data show CDR1 as SNHLY and CDR2 as FYNNEI. The CDR3 reads CASSEAPPDTYEQYF. CDR3 in DNA: TGTGCCAGCAGTGAAGCCCCCCCGGACACCTACGAGCAGTACTTC.